These 5 T cell receptor beta chains originate from one sample sequenced in a study of T cell repertoires and Cas9 in healthy adults. The method was immunoSEQ multiplex PCR; TCRdb's version includes in-frame clones alone and lacks a portion of them. The data hold about 14,000 clones, with roughly 89% observed a single time. Sequenced sample: Tregs (CD4+, CD25+, CD127-, CD137-, CD154-) from PBMCs; culture status not recorded. The receptors were gathered from a human donor in good health.

This sequence joins TRBV7-2 and TRBJ1-6; TRBD1 is a possible D gene (6 bases). Trimming took 3 bases from V and 9 from J, leaving 15 bases between them. Germline lookup yields CDR1 SGHTA and CDR2 FQGNSA. The CDR3 length is 15 residues. In nucleotides, the CDR3 is TGTGCCAGCAGCTTTGCGGGGGCAGTTACTTCACCCCTCCACTTT. As protein: CASSFAGAVTSPLHF.

The chain joins TRBV5-1 to TRBJ2-2, with D hard to call. Germline V gene lookup returns CDR1 SGHRS and CDR2 YFSETQ. Trimming pared 2 bases from V and 0 bases from J, leaving 2 bases between. The CDR3 has 13 residues. The CDR3 protein is CASSFPNTGELFF. CDR3 DNA sequence: TGCGCCAGCAGCTTCCCGAACACCGGGGAGCTGTTTTTT.

This chain joins TRBV28 and TRBJ1-1, with 7 bases identical to TRBD1. Germline CDR1 and CDR2: MDHEN and SYDVKM. This CDR3 region has 14 residues. With V trimmed by 5 bases and J by 4 bases, 7 bases remained unmatched. The CDR3: CASSNRQGGTEAFF. As DNA, the CDR3 is TGTGCCAGCAGTAACCGACAGGGAGGCACTGAAGCTTTCTTT. Full variable domain (remainder filled in from reference TRBV28 and TRBJ1-1): DVKVTQSSRYLVKRTGEKVFLECVQDMDHENMFWYRQDPGLGLRLIYFSYDVKMKEKGDIPEGYSVSREKKERFSLILESASTNQTSMYLCASSNRQGGTEAFFGQGTRLTVV.

The gene calls are TRBV28 and TRBJ2-7, with 8 positions matching TRBD1. V lost 2 bases to trimming and J lost 3 bases; unmatched junction nucleotides: 9. This CDR3 has 16 residues. CDR1 and CDR2 from the germline V gene are MDHEN and SYDVKM. CDR3: CASSLTGQAHGYEQYV. CDR3 sequence (DNA): TGTGCCAGCAGTTTAACGGGACAGGCCCACGGCTACGAGCAGTACGTC.

This chain joins TRBV7-8 and TRBJ2-7; the D is unclear. The germline V gene encodes CDR1 SGHVS and CDR2 FQNEAQ. With 2 bases removed from V and 6 bases from J, the gap between germline ends came to 14 bases. CDR3 length: 14 amino acids. The CDR3 nucleotides are TGTGCCAGCAGCTTATGGTCCATGGGCGGCGAGCAGTACGTC. Amino acid sequence: CASSLWSMGGEQYV.